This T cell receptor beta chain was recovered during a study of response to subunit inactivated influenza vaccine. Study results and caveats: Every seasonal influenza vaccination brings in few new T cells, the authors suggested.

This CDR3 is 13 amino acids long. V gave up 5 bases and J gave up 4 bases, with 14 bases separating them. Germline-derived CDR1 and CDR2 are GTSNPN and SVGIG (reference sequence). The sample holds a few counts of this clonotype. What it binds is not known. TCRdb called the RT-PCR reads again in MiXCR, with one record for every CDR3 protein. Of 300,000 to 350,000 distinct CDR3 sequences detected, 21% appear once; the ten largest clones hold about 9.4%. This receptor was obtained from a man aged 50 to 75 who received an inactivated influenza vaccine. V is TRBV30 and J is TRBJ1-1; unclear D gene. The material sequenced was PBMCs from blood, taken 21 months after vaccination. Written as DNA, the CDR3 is TGTGCCTGGGAGGGCCGCCGGGGCACTGAAGCTTTCTTT. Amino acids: CAWEGRRGTEAFF.